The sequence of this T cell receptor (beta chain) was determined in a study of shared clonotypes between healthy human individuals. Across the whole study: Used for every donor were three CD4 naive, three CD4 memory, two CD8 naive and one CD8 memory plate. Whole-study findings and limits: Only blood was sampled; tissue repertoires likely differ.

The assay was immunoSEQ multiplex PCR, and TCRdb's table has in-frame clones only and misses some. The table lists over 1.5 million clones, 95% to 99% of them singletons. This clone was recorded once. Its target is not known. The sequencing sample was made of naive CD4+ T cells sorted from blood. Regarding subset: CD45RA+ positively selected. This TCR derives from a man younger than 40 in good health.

DNA for the CDR3: TGCGCCAGCAGTGAGTCGTCTCTCGTAAGGGGGCAATTTAGCCCCTATGAAAAACTGTTTTTT. Encoded protein: CASSESSLVRGQFSPYEKLFF. This chain links TRBV10-2 with TRBJ1-4, with 7 nucleotides matching TRBD1. This CDR3 has 21 amino acids. Germline V lookup: CDR1 WSHSY, CDR2 SAAADI. J was trimmed by 6 bases and V by 0 bases; bases with no gene match: 22.